This is a list of T cell receptor beta chains from one sample in a study of cytomegalovirus exposure and HLA in healthy donors. Sequencing was performed with immunoSEQ multiplex PCR; in TCRdb, only in-frame clones are kept and a portion is missing. The sample carries approximately 300,000 clones, 75% to 90% recorded once. The sequenced sample consisted of PBMCs. These receptors were taken from a woman in her late teens or twenties in good health and CMV-seronegative. Both conserved end residues are part of each CDR3. The D gene is left open where the match is weak. Some rows mark clone size as missing; the rest say once, few, many or name a class of expanded clone.

>TRBV7-3|.|TRBJ2-1|TRBD2
TGTGCCAGCAGCTCTACTCCTAGCGGGGGTTCCTACAATGAGCAGTTCTTC
CASSSTPSGGSYNEQFF
>TRBV7-2|.|TRBJ1-2|.
TGTGCCAGCAGCTTAGACGGCGTGACAGGCTACACCTTC
CASSLDGVTGYTF
>TRBV27|.|TRBJ1-1|.
TGTGCGGCCGGGATATACGAAGCTTTCTTT
CAAGIYEAFF
>TRBV6-5|.|TRBJ1-4|.
TGTGCCAGCAGTTACTCGTGGGGCATTTCGTATGAAAAACTGTTTTTT
CASSYSWGISYEKLFF
>TRBV6-6|.|TRBJ2-1|TRBD2
TGTGCCAGCAGGGTTGCGGGAGGGCCGGGGAATGAGCAGTTCTTC
CASRVAGGPGNEQFF
>TRBV9|once|TRBJ2-7|TRBD2
TGTGCCAGCAGCGTAGGACCGGGAGGGAGTTACGAGCAGTACTTC
CASSVGPGGSYEQYF
>TRBV10-3|.|TRBJ1-3|.
TGTGCCATCAGTGAGTCCTACGCAGGGGCTGGAAACACCATATATTTT
CAISESYAGAGNTIYF
>TRBV7-9|.|TRBJ2-6|.
TGTGCCAGCTCCAAACACAGGGCCAGCTCTGGGGCCAACGTCCTGACTTTC
CASSKHRASSGANVLTF
>TRBV6-6|.|TRBJ2-2|.
TGTGCCAGCCTAACCTGGTCGAACACCGGGGAGCTGTTTTTT
CASLTWSNTGELFF
>TRBV7-3|.|TRBJ2-3|.
TGTGCCAGCAGCTGTGCCCGGGACACCCAGAAAACCACAGGGATAGATACGCAGTATTTT
CASSCARDTQKTTGIDTQYF
>TRBV7-2|.|TRBJ2-2|.
TGTGCCAGCAGCTTAGAACGGACAACCGGGGAGCTGTTTTTT
CASSLERTTGELFF
>TRBV28|.|TRBJ2-5|TRBD2
TGTGCCAGCAGTTTACTGGGGGGGCAAGAGACCCAGTACTTC
CASSLLGGQETQYF
>TRBV7-9|.|TRBJ2-7|.
TGTGCCAGCAGCTTAGACATCTTCTACGAGCAGTACTTC
CASSLDIFYEQYF
>TRBV6-1|.|TRBJ2-7|.
TGTGCCAGCAGTGAAACCCCCAATAGCGGTTACGAGCAGTACTTC
CASSETPNSGYEQYF
>TRBV5-4|.|TRBJ1-2|TRBD1
TGTGCCAGCAGCTTGGGGACAGGGGGTTTCTATGGCTACACCTTC
CASSLGTGGFYGYTF
>TRBV25-1|few|TRBJ2-1|TRBD2
TGTGCCAGCAGTGAATGGAGACTAGCGGAAGACAATGAGCAGTTCTTC
CASSEWRLAEDNEQFF
>TRBV5-1|.|TRBJ2-3|TRBD2
TGCGCCAGCAGCCCCTTGTATGTAGAGGGCGGGAGGCCAGATACGCAGTATTTT
CASSPLYVEGGRPDTQYF
>TRBV19|few|TRBJ2-1|.
TGTGCCAGTAGTATTTCGACAGTCTCCTACAATGAGCAGTTCTTC
CASSISTVSYNEQFF
>TRBV5-1|few|TRBJ1-1|.
TGCGCCAGCAGCACACAGGGAGACACTGAAGCTTTCTTT
CASSTQGDTEAFF
>TRBV2|.|TRBJ1-1|.
TGTGCCAGCGAATGGAGGGGTGGGAACACTGAAGCTTTCTTT
CASEWRGGNTEAFF
>TRBV15|.|TRBJ2-7|.
TGTGCCACCAGCAGGGTTAACAGGATCCCCTACGAGCAGTACTTC
CATSRVNRIPYEQYF
>TRBV11-2|.|TRBJ2-1|TRBD2
TGTGCCAGCAGCGGCCTCGGGACTAGCGGCAATGAGCAGTTCTTC
CASSGLGTSGNEQFF
>TRBV5-1|.|TRBJ2-3|TRBD1
TGCGCCAGCAGCCAAACAGGGGACGGTTCCAATACGCAGTATTTT
CASSQTGDGSNTQYF
>TRBV9|.|TRBJ1-2|.
TGTGCCAGCAGCGTAGCGGGACAAGCTAACTATGGCTACACCTTC
CASSVAGQANYGYTF
>TRBV5-1|.|TRBJ2-2|TRBD1
TGCGCCAGCAAGCGGACAGGGGGCATCGACACCGGGGAGCTGTTTTTT
CASKRTGGIDTGELFF
>TRBV18|few|TRBJ2-7|TRBD1
TGTGCCAGCTCACCAAAGCAGGGGGCTACCTACGAGCAGTACTTC
CASSPKQGATYEQYF
>TRBV5-5|.|TRBJ1-2|.
TGTGCCAGCAGCTTGGTAGCAGGGTACGGCTATGGCTACACCTTC
CASSLVAGYGYGYTF
>TRBV28|.|TRBJ1-1|.
TGTGCCAGCACCCCTGGGGCAGAAACGAACACTGAAGCTTTCTTT
CASTPGAETNTEAFF
>TRBV27|.|TRBJ1-1|TRBD1
TGTGCCAGCAGTTTATGGCCAGGGGGAAACACTGAAGCTTTCTTT
CASSLWPGGNTEAFF
>TRBV19|.|TRBJ1-5|.
TGTGCCAGTCGATCCGACGGGGGGCGGGGTGATCAGCCCCAGCATTTT
CASRSDGGRGDQPQHF
>TRBV11-2|.|TRBJ2-7|TRBD1
TGTGCCAGCAGCTTCGGCTCCGGGACAGGCCATACCTACGAGCAGTACTTC
CASSFGSGTGHTYEQYF
>TRBV6-6|.|TRBJ1-1|TRBD1
TGTGCCAGCAGTTTACAGGGGGTTAGGGGAGCTTTCTTT
CASSLQGVRGAFF
>TRBV18|.|TRBJ2-3|TRBD2
TGTGCCAGCTCACCGGGACTACGCGGATACACAGATACGCAGTATTTT
CASSPGLRGYTDTQYF
>TRBV29-1|.|TRBJ2-1|.
TGCAGCGTTCGGCACAGGTCCGAACTCAACAATGAGCAGTTCTTC
CSVRHRSELNNEQFF
>TRBV23-1|.|TRBJ2-7|TRBD1
TGCGCCAGCAGACTCCGGGACAGGTACTACGAGCAGTACTTC
CASRLRDRYYEQYF
>TRBV7-2|.|TRBJ1-5|.
TGTGCCAGCAGTTACTCGGGAATCCTTAGCAATCAGCCCCAGCATTTT
CASSYSGILSNQPQHF
>TRBV18|.|TRBJ1-1|.
TGTGCCAGCTCACTCGCCGGGGGCGGGGGCTGGAACACTGAAGCTTTCTTT
CASSLAGGGGWNTEAFF
>TRBV29-1|.|TRBJ2-7|.
TGCAGCGTTGAAGTTCCAGAAAACAATGGCTACGAGCAGTACTTC
CSVEVPENNGYEQYF
>TRBV4-2|.|TRBJ2-5|TRBD2
TGTGCCAGCAGCCAAGAGGGGCGGGAGGGGCAAGAGACCCAGTACTTC
CASSQEGREGQETQYF
>TRBV2|.|TRBJ2-2|TRBD2
TGTGCCAGCACTATAGGGCTAGCGGGAACCGGGGAGCTGTTTTTT
CASTIGLAGTGELFF
>TRBV25-1|.|TRBJ2-7|TRBD1
TGTGCCACCAAGAGGCAGGGGGCACACGAGCAGTACTTC
CATKRQGAHEQYF
>TRBV11-1|.|TRBJ2-1|TRBD1
TGTGCCAGCACCAGCGGAGGGCCAGGGGGCCACCGGGGCAATGAGCAGTTCTTC
CASTSGGPGGHRGNEQFF
>TRBV30|.|TRBJ2-3|TRBD2
TGTGCCTGGGAAAAAGCGGGATCCCGGGCCCCCACAGATACGCAGTATTTT
CAWEKAGSRAPTDTQYF
>TRBV15|once|TRBJ1-4|.
TGTGCCACCAGCAGAGATCGGGGGGGCGCGACTAATGAAAAACTGTTTTTT
CATSRDRGGATNEKLFF
>TRBV10-3|.|TRBJ2-1|TRBD2
TGTGCCATCAGTGAGTTTAGCGGGACCTACAATGAGCAGTTCTTC
CAISEFSGTYNEQFF
>TRBV18|.|TRBJ2-4|TRBD1
TGTGCCAGCTCACCCCAGGGGGCGGTGGACATTCAGTACTTC
CASSPQGAVDIQYF
>TRBV9|.|TRBJ2-1|TRBD2
TGTGCCAGCAGCGTAGGTGGGACTAGCGGAAGTGATAATGAGCAGTTCTTC
CASSVGGTSGSDNEQFF
>TRBV14|.|TRBJ2-7|.
TGTGCCAGCAGCTTTAACGGACAGAGCTCCTACGAGCAGTACTTC
CASSFNGQSSYEQYF
>TRBV27|.|TRBJ2-7|.
TGTGCCAGCAGTCCACAGCGGTCTACCTACGAGCAGTACTTC
CASSPQRSTYEQYF